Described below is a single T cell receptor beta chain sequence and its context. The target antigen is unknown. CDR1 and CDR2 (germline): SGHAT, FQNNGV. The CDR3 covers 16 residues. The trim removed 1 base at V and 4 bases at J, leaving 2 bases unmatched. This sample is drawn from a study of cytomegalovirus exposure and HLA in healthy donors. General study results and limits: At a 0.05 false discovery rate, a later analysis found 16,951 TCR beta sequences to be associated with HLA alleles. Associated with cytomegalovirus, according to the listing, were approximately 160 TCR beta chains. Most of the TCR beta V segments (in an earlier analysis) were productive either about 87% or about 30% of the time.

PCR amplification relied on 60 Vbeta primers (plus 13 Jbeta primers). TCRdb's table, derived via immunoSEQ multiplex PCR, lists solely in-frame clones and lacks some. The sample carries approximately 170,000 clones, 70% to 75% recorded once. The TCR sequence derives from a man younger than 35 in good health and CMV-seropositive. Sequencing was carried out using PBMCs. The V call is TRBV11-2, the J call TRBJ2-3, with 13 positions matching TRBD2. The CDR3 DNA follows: TGTGCCAGCAGCTTAGCCACTAGCGGGGGGGCAGATACGCAGTATTTT. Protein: CASSLATSGGADTQYF.